This T cell receptor beta chain was documented in a study of blood T cell repertoires in COVID-19. Method: immunoSEQ multiplex PCR; TCRdb's copy keeps in-frame clones and lacks some. The profile shows about 180,000 clones, 75% to 80% of them singletons. This clone occurred once. The germline V and J ends were trimmed by 1 base and 3 bases, with 10 bases remaining between them. The length of the CDR3 is 15 residues. From germline, CDR1 is LGHDT and CDR2 YNNKEL (reference sequence). V gene TRBV3-1 (or the pseudogene TRBV3-2) combines with J gene TRBJ1-5; weak D call: TRBD1 (5 bases). The sample was peripheral blood. The source is a woman aged 70 to 79 with acute or convalescent COVID-19. In DNA, the CDR3 is TGTGCCAGCAGCCAAGCTGGAGGGGCCAATCAGCCCCAGCATTTT. Encoded protein: CASSQAGGANQPQHF.